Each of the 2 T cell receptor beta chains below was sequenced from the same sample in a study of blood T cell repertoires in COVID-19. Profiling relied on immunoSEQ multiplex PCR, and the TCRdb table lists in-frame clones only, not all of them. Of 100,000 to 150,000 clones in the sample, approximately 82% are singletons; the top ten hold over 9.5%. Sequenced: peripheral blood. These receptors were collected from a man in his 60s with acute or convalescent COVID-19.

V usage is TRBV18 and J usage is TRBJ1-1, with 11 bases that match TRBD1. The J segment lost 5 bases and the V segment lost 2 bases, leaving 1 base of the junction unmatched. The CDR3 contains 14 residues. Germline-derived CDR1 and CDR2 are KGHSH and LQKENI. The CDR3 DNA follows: TGTGCCAGCTCACCAGGGACAGGGGGAACTGAAGCTTTCTTT. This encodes CASSPGTGGTEAFF.

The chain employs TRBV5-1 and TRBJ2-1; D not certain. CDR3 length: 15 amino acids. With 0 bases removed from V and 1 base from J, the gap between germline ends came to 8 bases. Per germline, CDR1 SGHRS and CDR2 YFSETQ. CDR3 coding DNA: TGCGCCAGCAGCTTGGGCCTAGTTTCCTACAATGAGCAGTTCTTC. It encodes CASSLGLVSYNEQFF. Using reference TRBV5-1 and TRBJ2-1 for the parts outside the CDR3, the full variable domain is KAGVTQTPRYLIKTRGQQVTLSCSPISGHRSVSWYQQTPGQGLQFLFEYFSETQRNKGNFPGRFSGRQFSNSRSEMNVSTLELGDSALYLCASSLGLVSYNEQFFGPGTRLTVL.